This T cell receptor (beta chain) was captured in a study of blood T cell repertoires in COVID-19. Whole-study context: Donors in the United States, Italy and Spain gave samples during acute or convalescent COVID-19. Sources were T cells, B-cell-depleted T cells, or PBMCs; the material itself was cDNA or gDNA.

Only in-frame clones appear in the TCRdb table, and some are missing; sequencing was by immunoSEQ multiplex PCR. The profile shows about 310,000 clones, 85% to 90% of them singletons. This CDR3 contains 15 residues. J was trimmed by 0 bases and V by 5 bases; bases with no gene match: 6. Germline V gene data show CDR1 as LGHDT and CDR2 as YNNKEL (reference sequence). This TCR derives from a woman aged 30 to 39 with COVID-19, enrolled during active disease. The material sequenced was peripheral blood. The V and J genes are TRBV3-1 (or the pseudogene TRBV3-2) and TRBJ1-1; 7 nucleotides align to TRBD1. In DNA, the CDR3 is TGTGCCAGCAGCGAACAAGGGGGCTTGAACACTGAAGCTTTCTTT. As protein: CASSEQGGLNTEAFF.